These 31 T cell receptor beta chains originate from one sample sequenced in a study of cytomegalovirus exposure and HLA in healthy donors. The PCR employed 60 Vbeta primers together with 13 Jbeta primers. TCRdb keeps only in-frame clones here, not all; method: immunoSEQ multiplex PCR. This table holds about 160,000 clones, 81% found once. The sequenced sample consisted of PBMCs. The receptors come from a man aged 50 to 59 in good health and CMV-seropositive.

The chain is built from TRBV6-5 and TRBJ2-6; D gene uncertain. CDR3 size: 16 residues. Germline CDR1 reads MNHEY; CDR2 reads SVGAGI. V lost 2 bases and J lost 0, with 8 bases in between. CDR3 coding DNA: TGTGCCAGCAGTTACCAGGTCAGCTCTGGGGCCAACGTCCTGACTTTC. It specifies CASSYQVSSGANVLTF.

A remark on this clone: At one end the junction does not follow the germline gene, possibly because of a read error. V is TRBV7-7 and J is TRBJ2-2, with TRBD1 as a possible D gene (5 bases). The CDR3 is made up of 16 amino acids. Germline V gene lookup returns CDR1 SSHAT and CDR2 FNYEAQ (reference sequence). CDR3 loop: CASSPNSQGNTGELFF. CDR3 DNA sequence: TGTGCTAGCAGCCCCAATAGCCAGGGAAACACCGGGGAGCTGTTTTTT.

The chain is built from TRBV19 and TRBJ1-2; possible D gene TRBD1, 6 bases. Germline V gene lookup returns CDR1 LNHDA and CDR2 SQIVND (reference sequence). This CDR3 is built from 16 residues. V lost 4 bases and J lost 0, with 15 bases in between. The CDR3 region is CASSTWTVLTNYGYTF. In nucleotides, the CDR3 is TGTGCCAGTAGTACCTGGACAGTCCTAACTAACTATGGCTACACCTTC.

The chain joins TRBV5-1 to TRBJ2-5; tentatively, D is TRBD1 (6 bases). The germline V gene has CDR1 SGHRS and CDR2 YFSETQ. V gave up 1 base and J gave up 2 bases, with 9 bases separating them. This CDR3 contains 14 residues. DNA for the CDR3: TGCGCCAGCAGCTTGACAGGGATGCAAGAGACCCAGTACTTC. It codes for CASSLTGMQETQYF.

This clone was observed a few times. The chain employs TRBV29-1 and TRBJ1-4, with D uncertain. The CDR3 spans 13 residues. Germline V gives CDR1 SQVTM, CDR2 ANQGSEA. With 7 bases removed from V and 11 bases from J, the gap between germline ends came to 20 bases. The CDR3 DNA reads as TGCAGCGCCGAATTCCGGGCCGGAGGGAAACTGTTTTTT. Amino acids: CSAEFRAGGKLFF.

The CDR3 coding sequence is TGTGCCAGTAGTACCCCCGGGGGGGAAGCTTTCTTT. Translated, it gives CASSTPGGEAFF. The chain carries TRBV19 and TRBJ1-1; D possibly corresponds to TRBD1 (5 bases). The CDR3 loop spans 12 amino acids. Germline lookup yields CDR1 LNHDA and CDR2 SQIVND (reference sequence). The V and J ends lost 4 bases and 8 bases respectively, with 11 bases between them.

For the CDR3, the DNA is TGTGCCAGCACCGATCGGGGTGAGCAGTTCTTC. Translated, it gives CASTDRGEQFF. The rearrangement links TRBV28 to TRBJ2-1; D may be TRBD2 (5 bases). This CDR3 contains 11 residues. V gave up 7 bases and J gave up 9 bases, with 10 bases separating them. Germline values: CDR1 MDHEN, CDR2 SYDVKM.

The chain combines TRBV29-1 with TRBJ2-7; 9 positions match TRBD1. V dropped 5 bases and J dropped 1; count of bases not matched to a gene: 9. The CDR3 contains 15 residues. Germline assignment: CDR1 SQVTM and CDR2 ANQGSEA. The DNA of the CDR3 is TGCAGCGTTTCAAACCGGGACAGGGTTTCCTACGAGCAGTACTTC. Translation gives CSVSNRDRVSYEQYF.

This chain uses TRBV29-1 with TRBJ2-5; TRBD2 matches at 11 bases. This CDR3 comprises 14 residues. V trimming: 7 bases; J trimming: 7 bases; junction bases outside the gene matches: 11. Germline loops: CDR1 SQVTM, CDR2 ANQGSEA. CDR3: CSGAHSGRDATQYF. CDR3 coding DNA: TGCAGCGGGGCGCATAGCGGGAGGGACGCGACCCAGTACTTC.

CDR3 DNA: TGTGCCAGCAGTTACTCCAGGGCCTATGGCTACACCTTC. This encodes CASSYSRAYGYTF. The chain couples TRBV6-5 to TRBJ1-2; tentative D call: TRBD1 (5 bases). CDR1 MNHEY and CDR2 SVGAGI come from the germline V gene. The CDR3 consists of 13 residues. With 0 bases removed from V and 4 bases from J, the gap between germline ends came to 6 bases.

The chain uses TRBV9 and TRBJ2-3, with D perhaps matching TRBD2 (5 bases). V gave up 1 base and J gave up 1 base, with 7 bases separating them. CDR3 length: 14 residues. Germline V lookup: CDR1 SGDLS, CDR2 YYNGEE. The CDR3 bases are TGTGCCAGCAGCGTACTCGGGGGCACAGATACGCAGTATTTT. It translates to CASSVLGGTDTQYF.

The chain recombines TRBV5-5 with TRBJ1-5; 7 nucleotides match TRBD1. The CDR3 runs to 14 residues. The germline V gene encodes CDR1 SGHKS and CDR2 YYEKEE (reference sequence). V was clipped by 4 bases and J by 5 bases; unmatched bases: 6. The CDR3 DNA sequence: TGTGCCAGCAGCGCGACAGGGAGGTATCAGCCCCAGCATTTT. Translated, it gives CASSATGRYQPQHF.

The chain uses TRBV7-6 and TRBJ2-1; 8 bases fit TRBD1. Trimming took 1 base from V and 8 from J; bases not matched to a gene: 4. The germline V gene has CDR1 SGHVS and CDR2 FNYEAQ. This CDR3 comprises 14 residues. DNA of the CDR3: TGTGCCAGCAGCTTAGGGACAGGGCTGGATGAGCAGTTCTTC. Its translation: CASSLGTGLDEQFF.

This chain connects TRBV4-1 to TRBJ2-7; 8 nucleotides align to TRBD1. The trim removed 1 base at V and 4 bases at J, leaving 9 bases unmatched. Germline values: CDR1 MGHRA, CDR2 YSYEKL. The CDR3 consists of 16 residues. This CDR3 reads CASSQVRRGLGYEQYF. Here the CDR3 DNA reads TGCGCCAGCAGCCAAGTACGCAGGGGGCTGGGTTACGAGCAGTACTTC.

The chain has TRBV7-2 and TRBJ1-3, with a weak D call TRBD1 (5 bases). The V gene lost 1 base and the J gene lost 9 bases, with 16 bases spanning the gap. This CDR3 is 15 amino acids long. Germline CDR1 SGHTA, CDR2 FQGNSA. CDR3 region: CASSLVAAVRGTIYF. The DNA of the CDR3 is TGTGCCAGCAGCTTAGTAGCTGCAGTAAGGGGCACCATATATTTT.

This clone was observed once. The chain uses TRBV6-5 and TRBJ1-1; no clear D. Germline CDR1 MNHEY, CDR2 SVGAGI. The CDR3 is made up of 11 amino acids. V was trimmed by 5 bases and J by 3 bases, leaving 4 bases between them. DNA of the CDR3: TGTGCCAGCAGTCGGTACACTGAAGCTTTCTTT. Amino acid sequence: CASSRYTEAFF.

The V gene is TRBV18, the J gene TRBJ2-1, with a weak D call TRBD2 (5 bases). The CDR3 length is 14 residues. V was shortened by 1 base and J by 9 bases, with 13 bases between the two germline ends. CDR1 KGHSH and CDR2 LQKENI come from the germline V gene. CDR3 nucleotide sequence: TGTGCCAGCTCACCACTACTTTTAGGAGGTGAGCAGTTCTTC. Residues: CASSPLLLGGEQFF.

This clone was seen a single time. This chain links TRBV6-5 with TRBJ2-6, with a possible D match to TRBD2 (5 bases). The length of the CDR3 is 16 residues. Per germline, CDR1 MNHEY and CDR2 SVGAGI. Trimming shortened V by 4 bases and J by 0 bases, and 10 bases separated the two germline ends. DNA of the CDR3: TGTGCCAGCAGTTCGCCGGGGAACTCTGGGGCCAACGTCCTGACTTTC. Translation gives CASSSPGNSGANVLTF.

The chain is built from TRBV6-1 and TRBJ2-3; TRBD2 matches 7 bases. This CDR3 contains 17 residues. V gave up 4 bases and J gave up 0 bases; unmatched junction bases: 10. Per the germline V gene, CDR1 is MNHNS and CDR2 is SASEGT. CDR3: CASSGEGFRSSTDTQYF. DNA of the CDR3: TGTGCCAGCAGTGGGGAGGGATTCAGGAGCAGCACAGATACGCAGTATTTT.

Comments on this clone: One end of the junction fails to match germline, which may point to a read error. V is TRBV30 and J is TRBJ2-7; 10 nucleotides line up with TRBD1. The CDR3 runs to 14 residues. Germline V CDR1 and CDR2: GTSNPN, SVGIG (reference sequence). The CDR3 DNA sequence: TGTGCCTGGAGTGTTGAACCCTTGACGGGACAGGGGCACTTC. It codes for CAWSVEPLTGQGHF. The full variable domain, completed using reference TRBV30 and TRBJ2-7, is SQTIHQWPATLVQPVGSPLSLECTVEGTSNPNLYWYRQAAGRGLQLLFYSVGIGQISSEVPQNLSASRPQDRQFILSSKKLLLSDSGFYLCAWSVEPLTGQGHFGPGTRLTVT.

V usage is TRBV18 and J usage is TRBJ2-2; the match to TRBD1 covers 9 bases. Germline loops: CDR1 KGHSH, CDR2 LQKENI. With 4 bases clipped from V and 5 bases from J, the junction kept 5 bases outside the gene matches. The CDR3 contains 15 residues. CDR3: CASSRGQGSTGELFF. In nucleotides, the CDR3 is TGTGCCAGCTCACGAGGACAGGGGTCTACCGGGGAGCTGTTTTTT.

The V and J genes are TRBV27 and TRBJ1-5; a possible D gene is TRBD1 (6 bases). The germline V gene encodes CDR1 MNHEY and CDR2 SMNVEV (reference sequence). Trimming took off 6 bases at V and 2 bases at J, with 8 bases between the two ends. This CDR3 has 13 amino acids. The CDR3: CASRRQGNQPQHF. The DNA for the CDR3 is TGTGCCAGCAGAAGACAGGGCAATCAGCCCCAGCATTTT.

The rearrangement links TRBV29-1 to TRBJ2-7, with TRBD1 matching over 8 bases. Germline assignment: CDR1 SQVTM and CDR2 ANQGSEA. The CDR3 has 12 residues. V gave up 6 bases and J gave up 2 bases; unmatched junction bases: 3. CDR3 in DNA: TGCAGCGTCCGGACAGGGACCTACGAGCAGTACTTC. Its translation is CSVRTGTYEQYF.

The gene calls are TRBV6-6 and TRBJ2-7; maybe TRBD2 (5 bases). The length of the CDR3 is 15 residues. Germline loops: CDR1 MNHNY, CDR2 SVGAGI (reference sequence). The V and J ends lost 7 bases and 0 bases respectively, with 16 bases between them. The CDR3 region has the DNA TGTGCCAGCACCCCCCGGAGAGGGAACTCCTACGAGCAGTACTTC. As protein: CASTPRRGNSYEQYF.

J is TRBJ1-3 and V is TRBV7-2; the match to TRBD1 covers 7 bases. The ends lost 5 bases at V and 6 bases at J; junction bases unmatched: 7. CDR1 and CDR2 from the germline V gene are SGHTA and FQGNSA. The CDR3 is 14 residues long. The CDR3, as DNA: TGTGCCAGCAGCCTGGACAGGAGAACAAACACCATATATTTT. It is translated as CASSLDRRTNTIYF. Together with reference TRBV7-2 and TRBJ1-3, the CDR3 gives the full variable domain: GAGVSQSPSNKVTEKGKDVELRCDPISGHTALYWYRQSLGQGLEFLIYFQGNSAPDKSGLPSDRFSAERTGGSVSTLTIQRTQQEDSAVYLCASSLDRRTNTIYFGEGSWLTVV.

CDR3 sequence (DNA): TGTGCCACCCAACGTCGGTCTAATGAAAAACTGTTTTTT. Translating gives CATQRRSNEKLFF. The chain carries TRBV6-1 and TRBJ1-4; D gene unclear. Germline V CDR1 and CDR2: MNHNS, SASEGT. Trimming took off 10 bases at V and 3 bases at J, with 12 bases between the two ends. The CDR3 extends over 13 amino acids.

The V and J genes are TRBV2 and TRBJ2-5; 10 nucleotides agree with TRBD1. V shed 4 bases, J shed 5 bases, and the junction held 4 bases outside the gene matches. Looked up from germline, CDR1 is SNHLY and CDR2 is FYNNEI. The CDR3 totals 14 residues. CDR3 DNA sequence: TGTGCCAGCAGTGGCGGACAGGGGGTTGAGACCCAGTACTTC. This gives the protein CASSGGQGVETQYF. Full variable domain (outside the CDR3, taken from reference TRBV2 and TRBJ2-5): EPEVTQTPSHQVTQMGQEVILRCVPISNHLYFYWYRQILGQKVEFLVSFYNNEISEKSEIFDDQFSVERPDGSNFTLKIRSTKLEDSAMYFCASSGGQGVETQYFGPGTRLLVL.

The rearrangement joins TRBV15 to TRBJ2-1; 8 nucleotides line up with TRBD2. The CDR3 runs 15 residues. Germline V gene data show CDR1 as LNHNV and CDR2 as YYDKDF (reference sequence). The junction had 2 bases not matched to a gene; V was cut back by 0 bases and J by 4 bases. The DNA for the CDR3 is TGTGCCACCAGCAGAGATAGCGGGGCATACAATGAGCAGTTCTTC. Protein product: CATSRDSGAYNEQFF. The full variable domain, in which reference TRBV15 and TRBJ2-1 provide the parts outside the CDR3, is DAMVIQNPRYQVTQFGKPVTLSCSQTLNHNVMYWYQQKSSQAPKLLFHYYDKDFNNEADTPDNFQSRRPNTSFCFLDIRSPGLGDTAMYLCATSRDSGAYNEQFFGPGTRLTVL.

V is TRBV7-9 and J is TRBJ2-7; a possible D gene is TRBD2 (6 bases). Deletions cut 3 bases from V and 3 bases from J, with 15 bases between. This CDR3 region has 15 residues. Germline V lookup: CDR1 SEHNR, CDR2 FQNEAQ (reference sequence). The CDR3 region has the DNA TGTGCCAGCAGCTTGGGGGGTGAGACTAGCTACGAGCAGTACTTC. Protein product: CASSLGGETSYEQYF.

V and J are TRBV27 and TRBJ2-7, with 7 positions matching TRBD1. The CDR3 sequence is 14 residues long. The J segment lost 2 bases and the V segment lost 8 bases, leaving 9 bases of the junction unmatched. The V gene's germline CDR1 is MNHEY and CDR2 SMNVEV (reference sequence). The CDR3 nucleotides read TGTGCCAGCTCTCCTCGACAGGGTCCCTACGAGCAGTACTTC. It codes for CASSPRQGPYEQYF.

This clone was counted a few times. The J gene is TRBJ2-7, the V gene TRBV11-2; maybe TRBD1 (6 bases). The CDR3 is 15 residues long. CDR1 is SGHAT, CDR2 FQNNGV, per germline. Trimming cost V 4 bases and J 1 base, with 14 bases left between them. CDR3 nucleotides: TGTGCCAGCAGCTCAACCACCGGGACATCCTACGAGCAGTACTTC. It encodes CASSSTTGTSYEQYF.